Listed here are 30 T cell receptor beta chains from one sample, sequenced in a study of long-term antiretroviral therapy in people with HIV. Survey level was the resolution at which the v3.0 immunoSEQ assay ran. Clones were sequenced by immunoSEQ multiplex PCR, and TCRdb holds only the in-frame ones, with some missing. The data contain fewer than 40,000 clones, approximately 80% of them singletons. The sequences come from unsorted PBMCs, collected 3.4 years after starting antiretroviral therapy. Receptors were obtained from a man under 40 with HIV.

This chain links TRBV28 with TRBJ2-7; no reliable D call. V was cut by 3 bases and J by 0 bases, with 9 bases left in between. Germline V gene lookup returns CDR1 MDHEN and CDR2 SYDVKM. The CDR3 is 14 amino acids. The CDR3 is CASSLQAYSYEQYF. In DNA, the CDR3 is TGTGCCAGCAGTTTGCAGGCTTACTCCTACGAGCAGTACTTC.

Here the CDR3 DNA reads TGTGCCAGCATATCCCATGGGGGGAGGAACACCGGGGAGCTGTTTTTT. As protein: CASISHGGRNTGELFF. This chain joins TRBV2 and TRBJ2-2; D might be TRBD2 (6 bases). Trimming cost V 7 bases and J 1 base, with 16 bases left between them. Per the germline V gene, CDR1 is SNHLY and CDR2 is FYNNEI. This CDR3 region has 16 residues.

The chain couples TRBV7-6 to TRBJ2-2; D assignment may be TRBD1 or TRBD2 (5 bases each). The CDR3 is 15 amino acids. Trimming took off 1 base at V and 4 bases at J, with 10 bases between the two ends. Germline CDR1 is SGHVS and CDR2 is FNYEAQ. CDR3 residues: CASSLEGRGTGELFF. Here the CDR3 DNA reads TGTGCCAGCAGCTTAGAGGGGAGAGGCACCGGGGAGCTGTTTTTT.

The DNA of the CDR3 is TGTGCCAGCAGTGGGACGGACAGGGCCTCCTACAATGAGCAGTTCTTC. Translated, it gives CASSGTDRASYNEQFF. The chain links TRBV6-6 to TRBJ2-1; 8 positions match TRBD1. The CDR3 length is 16 residues. V lost 5 bases to trimming and J lost 0 bases; unmatched junction nucleotides: 6. Per germline, CDR1 MNHNY and CDR2 SVGAGI (reference sequence).

The chain employs TRBV9 and TRBJ2-7; 9 bases are a match to TRBD1. There are 15 residues in the CDR3. Germline V gene sequence: CDR1 SGDLS, CDR2 YYNGEE. With V trimmed by 1 base and J by 4 bases, 6 bases remained unmatched. The CDR3 sequence: CASSVREGQGYEQYF. CDR3 DNA sequence: TGTGCCAGCAGCGTACGTGAGGGACAGGGTTACGAGCAGTACTTC.

The J gene is TRBJ1-2, the V gene TRBV4-1; D ambiguous. V gave up 0 bases and J gave up 1 base, with 12 bases separating them. The length of the CDR3 is 16 residues. The germline CDR1 and CDR2 sequences are MGHRA and YSYEKL. The CDR3, as DNA: TGCGCCAGCAGCCAAGATTTCACAGCCTTTAACTATGGCTACACCTTC. Its translation is CASSQDFTAFNYGYTF.

This clone was detected only a few times. J is TRBJ1-5 and V is TRBV4-2; D remains unclear. CDR3 length equals 16 residues. Germline lookup yields CDR1 LGHNA and CDR2 YNFKEQ. V lost 0 bases to trimming and J lost 1 base, with 10 bases between them. CDR3 nucleotide sequence: TGTGCCAGCAGCCAAGAAAGGGAGGGCAGCAATCAGCCCCAGCATTTT. Protein sequence: CASSQEREGSNQPQHF.

The chain employs TRBV5-1 and TRBJ2-7, with D maybe TRBD1 (6 bases). The CDR3 totals 16 residues. The V end was cut by 3 bases, the J end by 0 bases, with 16 bases between. In germline, CDR1 is SGHRS, CDR2 YFSETQ. DNA for the CDR3: TGCGCCAGCAGCTCGATAATCCAGGGGAGCTCCTACGAGCAGTACTTC. Encoded protein: CASSSIIQGSSYEQYF. Together with reference TRBV5-1 and TRBJ2-7, the CDR3 gives the full variable domain: KAGVTQTPRYLIKTRGQQVTLSCSPISGHRSVSWYQQTPGQGLQFLFEYFSETQRNKGNFPGRFSGRQFSNSRSEMNVSTLELGDSALYLCASSSIIQGSSYEQYFGPGTRLTVT.

The rearrangement uses TRBV28 and TRBJ1-5, with no clear D. From germline, CDR1 is MDHEN and CDR2 SYDVKM. V lost 7 bases to trimming and J lost 9 bases, with 13 bases between them. The CDR3 runs 12 residues. CDR3: CASNSGVWPQHF. CDR3 in DNA: TGTGCCAGCAACTCAGGCGTGTGGCCCCAGCATTTT. The variable domain in full, with the rest retrieved from reference TRBV28 and TRBJ1-5, is DVKVTQSSRYLVKRTGEKVFLECVQDMDHENMFWYRQDPGLGLRLIYFSYDVKMKEKGDIPEGYSVSREKKERFSLILESASTNQTSMYLCASNSGVWPQHFGDGTRLSIL.

The chain has TRBV19 and TRBJ1-5; D is undetermined. Germline CDR1 is LNHDA and CDR2 is SQIVND (reference sequence). The CDR3 runs to 15 residues. Trimming removed 3 bases from V and 7 bases from J, with 16 bases in between. For the CDR3, the DNA is TGTGCCAGTAGTATTAGGGTAAAAATCGGGCAGCCCCAGCATTTT. Encoded protein: CASSIRVKIGQPQHF.

This chain's CDR3 is CASSRPGTGRAGEQYF. The CDR3 nucleotides are TGTGCCAGCAGTAGACCCGGGACAGGGAGGGCGGGCGAGCAGTACTTC. V gene TRBV28 combines with J gene TRBJ2-7; 9 bases fit TRBD1. Germline values: CDR1 MDHEN, CDR2 SYDVKM. The CDR3 has 16 amino acids. V was pared by 5 bases and J by 6 bases, with 14 bases of the junction left unmatched.

J is TRBJ1-1 and V is TRBV19, with 8 bases that match TRBD1. V gave up 3 bases and J gave up 3 bases; unmatched junction bases: 3. The germline gives CDR1 LNHDA, CDR2 SQIVND (reference sequence). This CDR3 spans 14 amino acids. CDR3 amino acids: CASSIETGDTEAFF. Here the CDR3 DNA reads TGTGCCAGTAGTATCGAGACAGGGGACACTGAAGCTTTCTTT.

This clone has just one count. V usage is TRBV19 and J usage is TRBJ2-2; TRBD1 matches 7 bases. V shed 3 bases and J 4 bases; nucleotides not matched to a gene: 2. Germline-derived CDR1 and CDR2 are LNHDA and SQIVND (reference sequence). The CDR3 contains 14 residues. The CDR3, as DNA: TGTGCCAGTAGTATTCACAGGGGCACCGGGGAGCTGTTTTTT. This gives the protein CASSIHRGTGELFF.

The rearrangement links TRBV10-3 to TRBJ1-1; D is possibly TRBD1 (5 bases). CDR1 ENHRY and CDR2 SYGVKD come from the germline V gene. There are 13 residues in the CDR3. V dropped 7 bases and J dropped 7 bases, with 16 bases sitting between them. CDR3 sequence: CAIKPGVGDEAFF. The CDR3 DNA reads as TGTGCCATCAAACCGGGGGTGGGGGATGAAGCTTTCTTT.

In DNA form, the CDR3 reads TGTGCCAGCAGGGGGAGGACTAGCGGGAGAGGGGCCGGGGAGCTGTTTTTT. Its translation: CASRGRTSGRGAGELFF. The chain carries TRBV2 and TRBJ2-2; TRBD2 matches at 13 bases. The CDR3 runs 17 residues. V lost 6 bases, J lost 6 bases, and 10 bases stayed unmatched. Germline assignment: CDR1 SNHLY and CDR2 FYNNEI.

This chain connects TRBV27 to TRBJ2-5, with D possibly being TRBD2 (6 bases). Germline values: CDR1 MNHEY, CDR2 SMNVEV (reference sequence). This CDR3 contains 13 residues. Trimming stripped 8 bases from V and 3 bases from J, with 13 bases between. The CDR3 DNA sequence: TGTGCCAGCGGGTGGGCGGGGAAAGAGACCCAGTACTTC. This gives the protein CASGWAGKETQYF.

The chain links TRBV5-6 to TRBJ2-1; perhaps TRBD1 as D (5 bases). Germline V gene data show CDR1 as SGHDT and CDR2 as YYEEEE. Trimming left V 6 bases short and J 8 bases short, with 12 bases between. This CDR3 region has 12 residues. The CDR3 loop is CASTALGDEQFF. Written as DNA, the CDR3 is TGTGCCAGCACAGCGTTAGGGGATGAGCAGTTCTTC.

This clone has a single count. V gene TRBV7-2 combines with J gene TRBJ2-2, with 8 bases lining up with TRBD1. From germline, CDR1 is SGHTA and CDR2 FQGNSA. V was pared by 1 base and J by 6 bases, with 4 bases of the junction left unmatched. CDR3 length equals 15 residues. In nucleotides, the CDR3 is TGTGCCAGCAGCTTAGGGACAGGGATCGCCGGGGAGCTGTTTTTT. Translated, it gives CASSLGTGIAGELFF.

This clone was counted only a few times. The chain has TRBV19 and TRBJ1-5; no definite D call. This CDR3 comprises 16 residues. Trimming shortened V by 4 bases and J by 2 bases, and 15 bases separated the two germline ends. In germline, CDR1 is LNHDA, CDR2 SQIVND (reference sequence). The CDR3 is CASSKQLRGGNQPQHF. In DNA form, the CDR3 reads TGTGCCAGTAGTAAACAGCTCAGAGGAGGCAATCAGCCCCAGCATTTT.

This clone is medium-sized by share. The chain couples TRBV28 to TRBJ2-3, with unresolved D. V shed 1 base and J shed 6 bases, with 2 bases lying between them. This CDR3 is 11 amino acids long. CDR1 is MDHEN and CDR2 is SYDVKM in the germline V gene. CDR3 coding DNA: TGTGCCAGCAGTTTATCTGATACGCAGTATTTT. It yields the protein CASSLSDTQYF.

This chain links TRBV6-5 with TRBJ2-1; TRBD2 agrees at 9 bases. The CDR3 has 16 amino acids. The V and J ends lost 1 base and 4 bases, in that order; junction bases with no gene match: 5. The germline CDR1 and CDR2 sequences are MNHEY and SVGAGI. CDR3 sequence (DNA): TGTGCCAGCAGTTACTTGCGGGAGGGCCTTTACAATGAGCAGTTCTTC. Encoded protein: CASSYLREGLYNEQFF.

This chain links TRBV28 with TRBJ1-5; no firm D call. The germline gives CDR1 MDHEN, CDR2 SYDVKM. The CDR3 consists of 14 residues. The V end lost 5 bases, the J end lost 3 bases, and 11 bases lay between the germline ends. DNA of the CDR3: TGTGCCAGCAGTCCGCAAGACAACAATCAGCCCCAGCATTTT. Translation: CASSPQDNNQPQHF.

The V call is TRBV4-3, the J call TRBJ2-1; 9 bases match TRBD1. J was trimmed by 5 bases and V by 3 bases; bases with no gene match: 5. Germline V gene data show CDR1 as LGHNA and CDR2 as YSLEER. This CDR3 has 15 amino acids. CDR3 loop: CASSHGQGPNNEQFF. The CDR3 DNA sequence: TGCGCCAGCAGCCATGGACAGGGGCCGAACAATGAGCAGTTCTTC.

V usage is TRBV6-5 and J usage is TRBJ1-2; D may be TRBD1 (5 bases). The CDR3 is 12 amino acids. From germline, CDR1 is MNHEY and CDR2 SVGAGI. Trimming cost V 2 bases and J 6 bases, with 7 bases left between them. This CDR3 is CASSYGADGYTF. DNA for the CDR3: TGTGCCAGCAGTTACGGGGCAGATGGCTACACCTTC.

The gene calls are TRBV6-6 and TRBJ1-5; D call uncertain. Trimming removed 7 bases from V and 3 bases from J, with 13 bases in between. This CDR3 region has 14 residues. CDR1 is MNHNY and CDR2 is SVGAGI in the germline V gene (reference sequence). CDR3: CASKRTRDNQPQHF. CDR3 in DNA: TGTGCCAGCAAAAGGACTCGGGACAATCAGCCCCAGCATTTT.

V and J are TRBV29-1 and TRBJ2-7; 7 positions match TRBD1. Unmatched junction bases numbered 4, after V lost 2 bases and J lost 0 bases. The length of the CDR3 is 14 residues. CDR1 and CDR2 from the germline V gene are SQVTM and ANQGSEA. CDR3 coding DNA: TGCAGCGTTGAAAACGGGACAGCCTCCTACGAGCAGTACTTC. Translating gives CSVENGTASYEQYF.

V usage is TRBV19 and J usage is TRBJ1-1; weak D call: TRBD1 (5 bases). CDR3 length: 13 amino acids. The germline V and J ends were trimmed by 3 bases and 1 base, with 6 bases remaining between them. CDR1 and CDR2 from the germline V gene are LNHDA and SQIVND (reference sequence). As DNA, the CDR3 is TGTGCCAGTAGTATGAGGGGGAACACTGAAGCTTTCTTT. Its translation: CASSMRGNTEAFF.

The chain recombines TRBV7-6 with TRBJ2-7; D is ambiguous. This CDR3 is built from 13 residues. Germline V gene sequence: CDR1 SGHVS, CDR2 FNYEAQ. V lost 5 bases to trimming and J lost 2 bases, with 10 bases between them. The DNA for the CDR3 is TGTGCCAGCAGCATTGACATCACCTACGAGCAGTACTTC. Protein sequence: CASSIDITYEQYF.

The genes are TRBV28 and TRBJ2-3; 12 bases map to TRBD1. Germline V CDR1 and CDR2: MDHEN, SYDVKM. This CDR3 has 16 amino acids. V shed 6 bases, J shed 11 bases, and the junction held 15 bases outside the gene matches. The CDR3, as DNA: TGTGCCAGCAGCTCCACGGGACAGGGGGCGATTTGGGTGCAGTATTTT. Protein: CASSSTGQGAIWVQYF.

This chain connects TRBV5-3 to TRBJ2-1, with 8 bases matching TRBD2. TRBV5-3 is filed as an ORF, its function uncertain. The CDR3 spans 15 residues. J gave up 5 bases and V 4 bases, and 8 bases lay outside the gene matches. The CDR3 spells CARSIQREKNNEQFF. For the CDR3, the DNA is TGTGCCAGAAGCATTCAGCGGGAGAAGAACAATGAGCAGTTCTTC.